This section outlines one T cell receptor (beta chain) sequence together with its context. The data belong to a study of CD8 T cells in Susac syndrome. The RNA, about 0.5 to 1 ug, was put through reverse transcription using random hexamers. TCRdb reprocessed the immunoSEQ multiplex PCR reads with MiXCR, giving one entry per CDR3 protein. The sample lists around 200,000 distinct CDR3 sequences, around 94% occurring once. V dropped 5 bases and J dropped 0 bases, with 17 bases sitting between them. CDR1 and CDR2 from the germline V gene are SQVTM and ANQGSEA. The CDR3 runs 16 residues. Sequencing was performed on CD4+ T cells from PBMCs. The rearrangement links TRBV29-1 to TRBJ2-1, with D possibly being TRBD2 (6 bases). The receptor's source is a human donor with Susac syndrome. The CDR3 coding sequence is TGCAGCGTTTCGCTCGAGTGGGACTTCTCCTACAATGAGCAGTTCTTC. Translating gives CSVSLEWDFSYNEQFF.